This TCR beta chain was sequenced in a study of a mutant IDH1 vaccine in newly diagnosed glioma. Background on the study: Radiotherapy alone preceded vaccination by 4-6 weeks; alternatively, vaccination started with temozolomide cycles. Most had both radiotherapy and temozolomide beforehand; others had only one. Of treated patients, approximately 62% were men and about 38% women, averaging about 37 years.

Assay used: immunoSEQ multiplex PCR; TCRdb lists only in-frame clones, some missing. The sample includes approximately 35,000 clones, 80% to 95% of them seen just once. Notes on this clone: The antigen remains unidentified.

Stated time point: week 47, end of study. Every single dose of the vaccine, 300 ug of mutant IDH1 20-mer peptide, came with topical imiquimod. The ends were cut back, 4 bases at V and 4 bases at J, with 9 bases in the middle. The CDR3 runs to 13 residues. Per germline, CDR1 SGHNT and CDR2 YYREEE (reference sequence). Study-level findings and limits: Top-clonotype changes in peripheral T cells seemed unrelated to pseudoprogression.

Specimen: PBMCs, collected from a glioma patient whose treatment included an IDH1 peptide vaccine. The rearrangement uses TRBV5-4 and TRBJ1-3, with D possibly matching TRBD1 (6 bases). The receptor's source is a woman aged 40 to 50 with glioma. CDR3 sequence reads: CASSLDRGNTIYF. Written as DNA, the CDR3 is TGTGCCAGCAGCCTAGACAGGGGAAACACCATATATTTT.